These T cell receptor beta chains were read from a single sample in a study of blood T cell repertoires in COVID-19. The table came from immunoSEQ multiplex PCR; TCRdb's copy has only in-frame clones and leaves some out. The data contain some 530,000 clones, 70% to 90% of them singletons. The sequenced material came from peripheral blood. Receptor source: a human donor in a cohort sampled during active COVID-19. CDR3s include the opening cysteine and the closing phenylalanine or tryptophan. D genes are given only for firm matches. Rows give clone size only sometimes, using once, few, many, or a class for an expanded clone.

v_call,d_call,j_call,clone_size,cdr3_nt,cdr3_aa
TRBV4-3,TRBD2,TRBJ2-1,NA,TGCGCCAGCAGCCAAGAGGGTGCTAGCGGGAATCTAGGGAATGAGCAGTTCTTC,CASSQEGASGNLGNEQFF
TRBV5-1,TRBD1,TRBJ1-3,few,TGCGCCAGCAGGCCACAGGGGGCATCTGGAAACACCATATATTTT,CASRPQGASGNTIYF
TRBV27,TRBD1,TRBJ1-2,few,TGTGCCAGCAGTTTTTGGACAGGGGGGTTGGGCTATGGCTACACCTTC,CASSFWTGGLGYGYTF
TRBV5-4,TRBD2,TRBJ2-5,NA,TGTGCCAGCAGCTCGACTAGCGGGCACCAAGAGACCCAGTACTTC,CASSSTSGHQETQYF
TRBV7-3,TRBD1,TRBJ1-1,NA,TGTGCCAGCAGCTGGACAGGGGGCGCGGGGACTGAAGCTTTCTTT,CASSWTGGAGTEAFF
TRBV4-3,TRBD2,TRBJ2-3,NA,TGCGCCAGCAGCCTGACTAGCGGGAGCACAGATACGCAGTATTTT,CASSLTSGSTDTQYF
TRBV7-9,NA,TRBJ2-5,NA,TGTGCCAGCACCCCTCCAGGGGCTGGGTTGGAGACCCAGTACTTC,CASTPPGAGLETQYF
TRBV18,TRBD2,TRBJ2-1,NA,TGTGCCAGCTCACCACGGGCGGGAGGGCCGGATGAGCAGTTCTTC,CASSPRAGGPDEQFF
TRBV6-6,NA,TRBJ2-1,few,TGTGCCAGCAGTTACGTCCCCAGTGAGCAGTTCTTC,CASSYVPSEQFF
TRBV2,NA,TRBJ2-5,NA,TGTGCCAGCAGTGAAGCGCTTGGCAGGGCAAGTGAGACCCAGTACTTC,CASSEALGRASETQYF
TRBV6-2/TRBV6-3,TRBD2,TRBJ2-1,NA,TGTGCCAGCAGTTACCCCGGACTAGTCGGACTTGAGGAGCAGTTCTTC,CASSYPGLVGLEEQFF
TRBV19,NA,TRBJ2-3,NA,TGTGCCAGTAGTAGAACCGGGACTAGCACAGATACGCAGTATTTT,CASSRTGTSTDTQYF
TRBV7-3,NA,TRBJ2-5,NA,TGTGCCAGCAGCTCGCCGCGGATAGGCAGATGGTACCAAGAGACCCAGTACTTC,CASSSPRIGRWYQETQYF
TRBV10-1,NA,TRBJ1-1,NA,TGCGCCAGCAGTGAAGCGGGTTCTGGAACGACTGAAGCTTTCTTT,CASSEAGSGTTEAFF
TRBV5-1,NA,TRBJ2-2,NA,TGCGCCAGCAGCTTGGAAAGCGGGACAAACACCGGGGAGCTGTTTTTT,CASSLESGTNTGELFF
TRBV19,NA,TRBJ2-7,NA,TGTGCCAGTAGTCCCCAGGGCAGGGCCTACGAGCAGTACTTC,CASSPQGRAYEQYF
TRBV11-2,TRBD2,TRBJ2-1,NA,TGTGCCAGCAGCTTAGAAGTGGGACTAGCGTTTCAGTTCTTC,CASSLEVGLAFQFF
TRBV19,NA,TRBJ1-1,NA,TGTGCCAGTAGTACGGTCAGTGGGGGGACTGAAGCTTTCTTT,CASSTVSGGTEAFF
TRBV19,NA,TRBJ1-5,NA,TGTGCCAGTAGTGGCAGGGGAAGAGGCAATCAGCCCCAGCATTTT,CASSGRGRGNQPQHF
TRBV7-6,NA,TRBJ2-2,NA,TGTGCCAGCATCCCCGGGGGTACGAACACCGGGGAGCTGTTTTTT,CASIPGGTNTGELFF
TRBV7-2,NA,TRBJ2-5,NA,TGTGCCAGCAGCACGGGACCTTTAGCGGCCGAGACCCAGTACTTC,CASSTGPLAAETQYF
TRBV5-1,TRBD2,TRBJ2-1,NA,TGCGCCAGCAGCTTCGGACTAGTATTCACTGAGCAGTTCTTC,CASSFGLVFTEQFF
TRBV18,TRBD2,TRBJ2-1,few,TGTGCCAGCTCATCAGGGACTAGCGGCCCGGACGGGTTCTTC,CASSSGTSGPDGFF
TRBV28,NA,TRBJ2-1,NA,TGTGCCAGCAGTTTTTGGCGGATCAATGAGCAGTTCTTC,CASSFWRINEQFF